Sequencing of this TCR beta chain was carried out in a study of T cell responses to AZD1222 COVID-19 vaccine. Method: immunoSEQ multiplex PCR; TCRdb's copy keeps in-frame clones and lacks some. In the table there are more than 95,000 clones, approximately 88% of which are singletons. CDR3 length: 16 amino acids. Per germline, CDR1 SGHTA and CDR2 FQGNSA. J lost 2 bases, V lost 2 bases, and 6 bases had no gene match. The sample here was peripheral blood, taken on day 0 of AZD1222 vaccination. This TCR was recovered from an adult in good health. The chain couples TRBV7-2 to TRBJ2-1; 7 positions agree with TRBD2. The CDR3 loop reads CASSLLGTNPYNEQFF. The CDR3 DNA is TGTGCCAGCAGCTTATTGGGGACTAATCCCTACAATGAGCAGTTCTTC. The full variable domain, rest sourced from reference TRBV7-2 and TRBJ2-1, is GAGVSQSPSNKVTEKGKDVELRCDPISGHTALYWYRQSLGQGLEFLIYFQGNSAPDKSGLPSDRFSAERTGGSVSTLTIQRTQQEDSAVYLCASSLLGTNPYNEQFFGPGTRLTVL.